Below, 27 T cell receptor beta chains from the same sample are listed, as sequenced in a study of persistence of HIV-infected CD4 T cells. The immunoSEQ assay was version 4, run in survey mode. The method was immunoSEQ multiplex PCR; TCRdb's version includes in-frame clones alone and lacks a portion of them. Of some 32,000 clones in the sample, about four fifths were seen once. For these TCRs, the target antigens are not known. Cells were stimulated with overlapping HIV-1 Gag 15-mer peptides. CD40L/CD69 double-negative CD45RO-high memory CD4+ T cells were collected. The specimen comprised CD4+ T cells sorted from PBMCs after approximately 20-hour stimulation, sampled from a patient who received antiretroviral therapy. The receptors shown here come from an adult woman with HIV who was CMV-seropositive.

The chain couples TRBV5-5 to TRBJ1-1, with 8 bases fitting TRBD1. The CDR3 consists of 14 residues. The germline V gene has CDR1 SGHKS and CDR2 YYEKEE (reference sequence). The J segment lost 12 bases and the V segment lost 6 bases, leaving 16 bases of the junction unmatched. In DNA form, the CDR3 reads TGTGCCAGCAATTGGGGGGGACAGGCGAGGCAAACTTTCTTT. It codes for CASNWGGQARQTFF.

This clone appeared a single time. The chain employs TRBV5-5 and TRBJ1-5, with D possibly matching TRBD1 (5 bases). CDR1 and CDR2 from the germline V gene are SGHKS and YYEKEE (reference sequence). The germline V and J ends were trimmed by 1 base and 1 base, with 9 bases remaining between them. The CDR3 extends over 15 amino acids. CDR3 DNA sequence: TGTGCCAGCAGCTTGTTGGGGGAAAGCAATCAGCCCCAGCATTTT. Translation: CASSLLGESNQPQHF.

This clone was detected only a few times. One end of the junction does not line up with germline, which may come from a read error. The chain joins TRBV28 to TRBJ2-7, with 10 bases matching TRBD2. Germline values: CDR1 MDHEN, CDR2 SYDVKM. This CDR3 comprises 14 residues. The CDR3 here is CASSFDPSGGARAF. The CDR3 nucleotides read TGTGCCAGCAGTTTTGATCCTAGCGGGGGTGCTCGGGCCTTC.

CDR3 bases: TGTGCCAGTAGTATAAGGACAGCGTGGGATACGCAGTATTTT. Protein: CASSIRTAWDTQYF. The rearrangement joins TRBV19 to TRBJ2-3, with D possibly TRBD1 on 6 matching bases. Per germline, CDR1 LNHDA and CDR2 SQIVND (reference sequence). V shed 2 bases and J shed 6 bases, with 12 bases lying between them. CDR3 length equals 14 residues. The whole variable domain, remainder taken from reference TRBV19 and TRBJ2-3, is DGGITQSPKYLFRKEGQNVTLSCEQNLNHDAMYWYRQDPGQGLRLIYYSQIVNDFQKGDIAEGYSVSREKKESFPLTVTSAQKNPTAFYLCASSIRTAWDTQYFGPGTRLTVL.

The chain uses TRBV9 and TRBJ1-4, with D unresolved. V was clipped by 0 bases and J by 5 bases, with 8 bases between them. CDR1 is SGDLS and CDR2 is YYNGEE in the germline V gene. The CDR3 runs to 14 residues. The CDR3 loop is CASSVEGRNEKLFF. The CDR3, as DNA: TGTGCCAGCAGCGTAGAGGGCAGGAATGAAAAACTGTTTTTT.

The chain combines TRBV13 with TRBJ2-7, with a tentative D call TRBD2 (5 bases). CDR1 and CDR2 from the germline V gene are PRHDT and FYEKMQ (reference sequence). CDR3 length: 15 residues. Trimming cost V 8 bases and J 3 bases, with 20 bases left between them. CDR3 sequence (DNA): TGTGCCAGCGGAATGACGGGGAACCTCCACTACGAGCAGTACTTC. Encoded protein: CASGMTGNLHYEQYF. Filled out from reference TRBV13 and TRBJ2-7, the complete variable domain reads AAGVIQSPRHLIKEKRETATLKCYPIPRHDTVYWYQQGPGQDPQFLISFYEKMQSDKGSIPDRFSAQQFSDYHSELNMSSLELGDSALYFCASGMTGNLHYEQYFGPGTRLTVT.

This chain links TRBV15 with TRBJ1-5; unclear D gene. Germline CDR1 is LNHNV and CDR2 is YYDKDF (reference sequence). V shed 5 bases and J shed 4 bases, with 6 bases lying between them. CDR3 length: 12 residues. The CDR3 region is CATSVGNQPQHF. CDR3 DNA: TGTGCCACCAGCGTGGGGAATCAGCCCCAGCATTTT. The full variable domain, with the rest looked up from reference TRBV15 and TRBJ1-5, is DAMVIQNPRYQVTQFGKPVTLSCSQTLNHNVMYWYQQKSSQAPKLLFHYYDKDFNNEADTPDNFQSRRPNTSFCFLDIRSPGLGDTAMYLCATSVGNQPQHFGDGTRLSIL.

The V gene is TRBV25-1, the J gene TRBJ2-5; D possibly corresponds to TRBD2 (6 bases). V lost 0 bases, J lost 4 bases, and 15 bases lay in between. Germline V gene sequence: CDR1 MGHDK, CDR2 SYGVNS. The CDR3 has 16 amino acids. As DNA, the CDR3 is TGTGCCAGCAGTGAATATAGGGGAGGCGCGGGAGAGACCCAGTACTTC. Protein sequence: CASSEYRGGAGETQYF.

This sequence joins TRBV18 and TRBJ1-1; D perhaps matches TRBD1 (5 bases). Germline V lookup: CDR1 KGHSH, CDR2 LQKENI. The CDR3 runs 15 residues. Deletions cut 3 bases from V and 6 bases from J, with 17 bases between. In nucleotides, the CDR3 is TGTGCCAGCTCACCCTCACCGGGGCCCCGATCTGAAGCTTTCTTT. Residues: CASSPSPGPRSEAFF.

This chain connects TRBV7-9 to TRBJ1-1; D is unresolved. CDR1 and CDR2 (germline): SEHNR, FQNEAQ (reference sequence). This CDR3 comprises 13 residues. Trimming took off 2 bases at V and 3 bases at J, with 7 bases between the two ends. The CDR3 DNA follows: TGTGCCAGCAGCTTATCTAGCCACACTGAAGCTTTCTTT. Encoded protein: CASSLSSHTEAFF.

The CDR3 protein is CASSVHTGGADYGYTF. CDR3 in DNA: TGTGCCAGCAGTGTCCATACAGGGGGCGCCGACTATGGCTACACCTTC. This chain links TRBV6-1 with TRBJ1-2; 9 nucleotides agree with TRBD1. The CDR3 spans 16 residues. The V gene's germline CDR1 is MNHNS and CDR2 SASEGT. After removal of 4 bases from V and 3 bases from J, the junction contained 9 bases not matched to a gene.

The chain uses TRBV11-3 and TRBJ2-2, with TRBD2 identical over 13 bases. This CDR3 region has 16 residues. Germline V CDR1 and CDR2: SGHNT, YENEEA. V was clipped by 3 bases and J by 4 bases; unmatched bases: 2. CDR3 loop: CASSFGTSGVTGELFF. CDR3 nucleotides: TGTGCCAGCAGCTTCGGGACTAGCGGGGTCACCGGGGAGCTGTTTTTT.

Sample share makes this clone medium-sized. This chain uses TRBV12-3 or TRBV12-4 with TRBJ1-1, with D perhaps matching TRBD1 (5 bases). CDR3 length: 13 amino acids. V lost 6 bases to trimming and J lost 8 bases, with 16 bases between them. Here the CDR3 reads CASRLSGGGEAFF. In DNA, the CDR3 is TGTGCCAGCAGGCTAAGCGGGGGGGGAGAAGCTTTCTTT.

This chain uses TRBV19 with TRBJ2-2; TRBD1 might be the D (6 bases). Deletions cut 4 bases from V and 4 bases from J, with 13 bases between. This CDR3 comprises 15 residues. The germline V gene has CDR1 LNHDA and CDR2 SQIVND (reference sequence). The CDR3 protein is CASSSSGAGTGELFF. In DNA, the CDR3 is TGTGCCAGTAGTAGCTCAGGGGCCGGCACCGGGGAGCTGTTTTTT. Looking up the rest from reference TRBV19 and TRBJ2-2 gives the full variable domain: DGGITQSPKYLFRKEGQNVTLSCEQNLNHDAMYWYRQDPGQGLRLIYYSQIVNDFQKGDIAEGYSVSREKKESFPLTVTSAQKNPTAFYLCASSSSGAGTGELFFGEGSRLTVL.

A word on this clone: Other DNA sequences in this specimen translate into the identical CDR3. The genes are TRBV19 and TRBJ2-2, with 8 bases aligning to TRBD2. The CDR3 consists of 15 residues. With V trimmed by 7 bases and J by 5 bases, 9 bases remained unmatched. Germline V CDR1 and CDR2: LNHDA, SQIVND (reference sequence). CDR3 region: CASNTGGGRTGELFF. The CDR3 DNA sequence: TGTGCCAGTAATACGGGAGGGGGGCGGACCGGGGAGCTGTTTTTT.

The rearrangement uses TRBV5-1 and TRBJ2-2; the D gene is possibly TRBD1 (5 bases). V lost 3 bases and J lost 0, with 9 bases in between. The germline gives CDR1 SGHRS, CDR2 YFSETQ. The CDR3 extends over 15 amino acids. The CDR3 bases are TGCGCCAGCAGCTCCGACAGATCGAACACCGGGGAGCTGTTTTTT. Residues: CASSSDRSNTGELFF.

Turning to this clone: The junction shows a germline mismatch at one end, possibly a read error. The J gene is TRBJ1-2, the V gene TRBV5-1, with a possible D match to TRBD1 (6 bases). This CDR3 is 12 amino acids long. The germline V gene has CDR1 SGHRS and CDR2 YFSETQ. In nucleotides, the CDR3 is TGCGCCAGCAGCTTGGACGGACAGTTGCCGGGCTTC. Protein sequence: CASSLDGQLPGF.

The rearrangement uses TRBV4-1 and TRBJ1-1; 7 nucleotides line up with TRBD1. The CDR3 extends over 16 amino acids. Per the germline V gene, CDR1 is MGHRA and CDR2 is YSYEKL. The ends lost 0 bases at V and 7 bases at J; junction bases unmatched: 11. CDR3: CASSQDAPGQVREAFF. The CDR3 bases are TGCGCCAGCAGCCAAGATGCCCCCGGACAGGTACGTGAAGCTTTCTTT.

CDR3 DNA: TGTGCCATCAGTGGTCGCCCGGGACAATCCTACAATGAGCAGTTCTTC. It yields the protein CAISGRPGQSYNEQFF. The rearrangement joins TRBV10-3 to TRBJ2-1; a weak D match, TRBD1 (6 bases). The CDR3 is 16 residues long. V was shortened by 4 bases and J by 1 base, with 14 bases between the two germline ends. Germline V gene sequence: CDR1 ENHRY, CDR2 SYGVKD.

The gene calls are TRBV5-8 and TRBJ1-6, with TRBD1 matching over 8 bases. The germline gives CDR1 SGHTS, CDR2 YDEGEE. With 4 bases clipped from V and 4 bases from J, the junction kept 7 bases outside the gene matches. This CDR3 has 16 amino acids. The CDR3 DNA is TGTGCCAGCAGCCCTACGGACAGGGAGTATAATTCACCCCTCCACTTT. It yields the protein CASSPTDREYNSPLHF.

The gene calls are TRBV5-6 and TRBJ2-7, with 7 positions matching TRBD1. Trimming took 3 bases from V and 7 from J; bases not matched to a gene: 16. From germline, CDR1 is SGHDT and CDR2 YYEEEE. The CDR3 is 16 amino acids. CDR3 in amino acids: CASSSFITGEFGEQYF. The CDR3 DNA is TGTGCCAGCAGCTCGTTTATAACAGGGGAATTTGGGGAGCAGTACTTC.

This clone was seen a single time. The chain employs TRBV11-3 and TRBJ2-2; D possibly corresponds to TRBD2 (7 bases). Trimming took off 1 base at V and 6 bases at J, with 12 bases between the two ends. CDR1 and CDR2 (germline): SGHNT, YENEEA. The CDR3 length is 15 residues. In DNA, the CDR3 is TGTGCCAGCAGCTTAGTCGGAGGGGGGGCCGGGGAGCTGTTTTTT. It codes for CASSLVGGGAGELFF.

The CDR3 nucleotides read TGTGCCAGCAGTTTACCCACGGGAGGGTTGAACAATGAGCAGTTCTTC. It codes for CASSLPTGGLNNEQFF. The J gene is TRBJ2-1, the V gene TRBV6-5, with 8 bases aligning to TRBD2. This CDR3 is 16 amino acids long. CDR1 is MNHEY, CDR2 SVGAGI, per germline. V shed 4 bases and J 5 bases; nucleotides not matched to a gene: 10.

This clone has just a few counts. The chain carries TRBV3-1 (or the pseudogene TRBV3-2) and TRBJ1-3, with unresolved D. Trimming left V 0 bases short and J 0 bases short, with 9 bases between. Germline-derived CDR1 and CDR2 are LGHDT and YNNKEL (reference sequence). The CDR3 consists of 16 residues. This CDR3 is CASSQDTTTSGNTIYF. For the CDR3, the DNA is TGTGCCAGCAGCCAAGATACGACAACCTCTGGAAACACCATATATTTT.

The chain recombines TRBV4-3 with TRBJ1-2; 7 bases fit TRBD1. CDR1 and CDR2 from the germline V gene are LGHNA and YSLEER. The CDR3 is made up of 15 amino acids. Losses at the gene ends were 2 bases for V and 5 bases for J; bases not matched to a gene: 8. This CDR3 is CASSQSKGAGYGYTF. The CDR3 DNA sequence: TGCGCCAGCAGCCAAAGTAAGGGGGCGGGATATGGCTACACCTTC.

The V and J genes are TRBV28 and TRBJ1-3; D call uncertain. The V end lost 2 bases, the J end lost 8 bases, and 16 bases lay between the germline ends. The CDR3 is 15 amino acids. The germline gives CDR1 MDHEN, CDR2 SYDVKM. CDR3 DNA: TGTGCCAGCAGTTTAGGATTCTTTCGGAGGGACACCATATATTTT. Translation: CASSLGFFRRDTIYF. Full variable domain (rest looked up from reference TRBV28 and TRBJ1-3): DVKVTQSSRYLVKRTGEKVFLECVQDMDHENMFWYRQDPGLGLRLIYFSYDVKMKEKGDIPEGYSVSREKKERFSLILESASTNQTSMYLCASSLGFFRRDTIYFGEGSWLTVV.

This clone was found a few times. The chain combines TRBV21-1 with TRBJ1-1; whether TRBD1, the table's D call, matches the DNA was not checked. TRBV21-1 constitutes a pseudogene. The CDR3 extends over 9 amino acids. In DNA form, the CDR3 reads TGTGCCATCCCGCAGGAAGCTTTCTTT. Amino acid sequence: CAIPQEAFF.